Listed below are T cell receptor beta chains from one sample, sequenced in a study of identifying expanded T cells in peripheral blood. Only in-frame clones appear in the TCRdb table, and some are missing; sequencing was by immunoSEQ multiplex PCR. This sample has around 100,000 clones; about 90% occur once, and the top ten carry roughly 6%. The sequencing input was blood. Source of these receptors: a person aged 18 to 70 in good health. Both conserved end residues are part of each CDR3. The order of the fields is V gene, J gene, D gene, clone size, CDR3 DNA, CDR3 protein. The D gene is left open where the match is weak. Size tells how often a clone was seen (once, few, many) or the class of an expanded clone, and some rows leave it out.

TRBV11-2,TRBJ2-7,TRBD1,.,TGTGCCAGCAGCCTCGGGACAGGGGATGACGAGCAGTACTTC,CASSLGTGDDEQYF
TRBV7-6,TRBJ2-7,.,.,TGTGCCAGCAGCTTAGGTGGACTGGCCTACGAGCAGTACTTC,CASSLGGLAYEQYF
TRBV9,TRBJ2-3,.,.,TGTGCCAGCAGCGTAGCGGGAATAGATACGCAGTATTTT,CASSVAGIDTQYF
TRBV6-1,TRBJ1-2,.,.,TGTGCCAGCAGCCATAACTATGGCTACACCTTC,CASSHNYGYTF
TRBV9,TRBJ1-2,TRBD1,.,TGTGCCAGCAGCCTAGGAGTGGCAGGGGGGGACCGCTATGGCTACACCTTC,CASSLGVAGGDRYGYTF
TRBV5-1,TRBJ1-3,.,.,TGCGCCAGCAGCTCTTCGCTTGGAAACACCATATATTTT,CASSSSLGNTIYF
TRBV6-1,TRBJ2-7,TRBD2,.,TGTGCCAGCAACATTCTAGCGGGGGGAGCTTACGAGCAGTACTTC,CASNILAGGAYEQYF
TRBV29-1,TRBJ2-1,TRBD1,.,TGCAGCGTCGCCGGGACAGGGAAGGGCAATGAGCAGTTCTTC,CSVAGTGKGNEQFF
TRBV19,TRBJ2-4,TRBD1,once,TGTGCCAGTAGTCGTCCCGGGACAGGGAGCGACATTCAGTACTTC,CASSRPGTGSDIQYF
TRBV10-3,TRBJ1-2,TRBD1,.,TGTGCCATCAGTGAGTCGCAGGACAGGGGGTCCGGCTACACCTTC,CAISESQDRGSGYTF